This T cell receptor beta chain was sequenced for a study of tumor and adjacent non-tumor tissue in lung cancer. Whole-study context: Stage I to III disease affected 9 to 10 men and roughly five women aged about 31 to 76. Overall study findings and caveats: Normal lung showed higher cumulative top 100 clone frequency than tumor.

A remark on this clonotype: What it recognizes is unknown. This sequence may be a read error, since a much larger clone differs from it by one base.

The CDR3 extends over 16 amino acids. With 4 bases removed from V and 4 bases from J, the gap between germline ends came to 17 bases. CDR1 is LGHNA and CDR2 is YSLEER in the germline V gene. No cell sorting was done before RNA was extracted from the tissue. Three rounds of nested PCR, following a modified ARM-PCR protocol, produced the TCRbeta library. TCRdb passed the multiplex PCR reads through MiXCR, listing each CDR3 protein once. The sample lists about 110,000 distinct CDR3 sequences, more than 60% occurring once. This clonotype was obtained from a woman in her sixties or seventies with non-small cell lung cancer. The chain is built from TRBV4-3 and TRBJ2-4; D perhaps matches TRBD1 (6 bases). Sequencing input: lung tumor tissue. The CDR3 loop reads CASSPVTGLLKNIQYF. The CDR3 region has the DNA TGCGCCAGCAGCCCTGTGACAGGACTGCTGAAAAACATTCAGTACTTC.